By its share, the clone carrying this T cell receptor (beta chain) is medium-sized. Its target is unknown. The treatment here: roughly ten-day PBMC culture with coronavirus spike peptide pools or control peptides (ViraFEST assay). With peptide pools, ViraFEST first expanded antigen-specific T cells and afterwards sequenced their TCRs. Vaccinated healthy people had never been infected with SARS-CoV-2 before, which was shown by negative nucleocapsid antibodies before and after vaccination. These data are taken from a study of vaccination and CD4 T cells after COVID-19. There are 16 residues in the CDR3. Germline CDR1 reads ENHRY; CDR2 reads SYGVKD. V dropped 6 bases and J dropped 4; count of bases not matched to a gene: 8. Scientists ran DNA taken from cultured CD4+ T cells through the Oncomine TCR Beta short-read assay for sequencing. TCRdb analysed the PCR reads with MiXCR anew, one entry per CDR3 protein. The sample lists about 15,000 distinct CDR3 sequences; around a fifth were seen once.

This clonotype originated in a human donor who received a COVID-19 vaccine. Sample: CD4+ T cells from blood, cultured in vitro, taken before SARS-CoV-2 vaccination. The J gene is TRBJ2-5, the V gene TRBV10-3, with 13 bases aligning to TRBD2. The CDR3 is CAISKTSGGPRETQYF. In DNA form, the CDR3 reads TGTGCCATCAGCAAGACTAGCGGGGGGCCGAGAGAGACCCAGTACTTC.